The 30 T cell receptor beta chains in this list originate from one sample, sequenced in a study of molecular identifiers for immune sequencing clone quantification. TCRdb re-called the PCR reads through MiXCR, storing one row per CDR3 protein. Of some 320,000 distinct CDR3 sequences listed, 20% to 25% are singletons. The sequenced sample was naive CD8+ T cells from blood, with Jurkat cell RNA spiked in. Subset of the sample: FACS-sorted CD8+CD4-CCR7+CD45RA+ naive T cells. The receptors shown here come from a human donor in good health. Some libraries in this study had Jurkat cell RNA spiked in.

In its sample, this clonotype was seen many times. The chain links TRBV4-3 to TRBJ2-2; TRBD2 matches at 13 bases. Unmatched junction bases numbered 10, after V lost 0 bases and J lost 6 bases. The CDR3 has 19 residues. Germline V gene data show CDR1 as LGHNA and CDR2 as YSLEER. In DNA form, the CDR3 reads TGCGCCAGCAGCCAAGATTTTACTAGCGGGAGGGCCGGGGCCGGGGAGCTGTTTTTT. The encoded protein is CASSQDFTSGRAGAGELFF.

As concerns this clonotype: A clone one base away is much larger, so this may be a read error. The chain is built from TRBV7-9 and TRBJ1-3, with unresolved D. Germline V CDR1 and CDR2: SEHNR, FQNEAQ (reference sequence). This CDR3 region has 13 residues. The CDR3 is CACSPRSSNTIYF. In DNA form, the CDR3 reads TGTGCCTGCAGCCCCCGGAGTAGCAACACCATATATTTT.

This clonotype was observed at least ten times. Written as DNA, the CDR3 is TGTGCCAGCAGGACAGGGGGAGTGAACACTGAAGCTTTCTTT. Residues: CASRTGGVNTEAFF. The chain has TRBV28 and TRBJ1-1; 9 nucleotides align to TRBD1. V shed 6 bases, J shed 0 bases, and the junction held 2 bases outside the gene matches. The CDR3 totals 14 residues. Germline CDR1 is MDHEN and CDR2 is SYDVKM. Using reference TRBV28 and TRBJ1-1 for the parts outside the CDR3, the full variable domain is DVKVTQSSRYLVKRTGEKVFLECVQDMDHENMFWYRQDPGLGLRLIYFSYDVKMKEKGDIPEGYSVSREKKERFSLILESASTNQTSMYLCASRTGGVNTEAFFGQGTRLTVV.

This clonotype was seen ten or more times. The J gene is TRBJ2-2, the V gene TRBV7-9; the match to TRBD1 covers 10 bases. In germline, CDR1 is SEHNR, CDR2 FQNEAQ (reference sequence). CDR3 length: 15 residues. The trim removed 5 bases at V and 4 bases at J, leaving 4 bases unmatched. CDR3 residues: CASSPRDRGTGELFF. The CDR3 bases are TGTGCCAGCAGCCCCCGGGACAGGGGCACCGGGGAGCTGTTTTTT.

Comment on this clonotype: A clone one base away is much larger, so this may be a read error. The chain recombines TRBV6-5 with TRBJ2-2; no definite D call. The CDR3 loop spans 14 amino acids. Per the germline V gene, CDR1 is MNHEY and CDR2 is SVGAGI. The ends were cut back, 2 bases at V and 6 bases at J, with 10 bases in the middle. CDR3 residues: CASSYEKYSGELFF. The CDR3 bases are TGTGCCAGCAGTTACGAGAAATATTCCGGGGAGCTGTTTTTT.

This clonotype was counted many times. The chain recombines TRBV19 with TRBJ2-5; the D call may be TRBD1 or TRBD2 (5 bases each). Germline loops: CDR1 LNHDA, CDR2 SQIVND (reference sequence). Trimming stripped 9 bases from V and 1 base from J, with 12 bases between. This CDR3 is built from 13 residues. The CDR3 sequence: CASNDGGQETQYF. The CDR3 coding sequence is TGTGCCAGCAATGATGGGGGCCAAGAGACCCAGTACTTC.

This clonotype was detected many times. CDR3 bases: TGTGCCAGCGGAGAAGGGCTCGGCCAAGAGACCCAGTACTTC. This encodes CASGEGLGQETQYF. The J gene is TRBJ2-5, the V gene TRBV6-2 or TRBV6-3; D not resolved. V was cut by 8 bases and J by 1 base, with 14 bases left in between. The germline V gene has CDR1 MNHEY and CDR2 SVGEGT. This CDR3 has 14 residues.

Notes on this clonotype: A much larger clonotype is one base distant, so this may be a read error. The CDR3 sequence is CASSPRDRNTGELVF. CDR3 DNA sequence: TGTGCCAGCAGCCCGCGGGACAGGAACACCGGGGAGCTGGTTTTT. The chain combines TRBV9 with TRBJ2-2, with TRBD1 matching 8 bases. Looked up from germline, CDR1 is SGDLS and CDR2 is YYNGEE. This CDR3 is 15 amino acids long.

This clonotype has ten or more counts. This sequence joins TRBV5-5 and TRBJ2-2; D unclear. The germline V gene encodes CDR1 SGHKS and CDR2 YYEKEE (reference sequence). Trimming stripped 2 bases from V and 3 bases from J, with 2 bases between. The CDR3 contains 12 residues. For the CDR3, the DNA is TGTGCCAGCAGCTTCTACACCGGGGAGCTGTTTTTT. Its translation: CASSFYTGELFF.

At least ten counts were recorded for this clonotype. The chain couples TRBV9 to TRBJ1-2; 7 nucleotides align to TRBD1. Germline trimming cut 4 bases from V and 3 bases from J; bases unmatched to any gene: 6. The germline V gene has CDR1 SGDLS and CDR2 YYNGEE. This CDR3 has 14 amino acids. In nucleotides, the CDR3 is TGTGCCAGCAGCACCACAGGGGCCCACTATGGCTACACCTTC. Translating gives CASSTTGAHYGYTF.

This clonotype was recorded at least ten times. This chain uses TRBV6-5 with TRBJ1-1; D is uncertain. Germline CDR1 and CDR2: MNHEY and SVGAGI. Trimming removed 0 bases at V and 13 bases at J, with 15 bases between. The CDR3 is 13 amino acids. DNA for the CDR3: TGTGCCAGCAGTTACTCGCTGCCCTGGAGTGGTTTCTTT. Its protein product is CASSYSLPWSGFF.

Many counts were recorded for this clonotype. The chain recombines TRBV13 with TRBJ1-4; no clear D. The CDR3 is 15 amino acids. V shed 2 bases and J shed 5 bases, with 12 bases lying between them. CDR1 and CDR2 from the germline V gene are PRHDT and FYEKMQ (reference sequence). In nucleotides, the CDR3 is TGTGCCAGCAGCTTAACACGGAGTAGAAATGAAAAACTGTTTTTT. Translated: CASSLTRSRNEKLFF.

This clonotype was seen ten or more times. The V call is TRBV29-1, the J call TRBJ2-7; D perhaps matches TRBD2 (6 bases). The CDR3 has 13 residues. Germline V gene lookup returns CDR1 SQVTM and CDR2 ANQGSEA. The V end was cut by 0 bases, the J end by 12 bases, with 18 bases between. CDR3 amino acids: CSVEDQEGPGRYF. The DNA for the CDR3 is TGCAGCGTTGAAGATCAGGAGGGTCCAGGGCGGTACTTC.

This clonotype was seen more than once but under ten times. The chain joins TRBV30 to TRBJ2-1; D is uncertain. V was clipped by 2 bases and J by 6 bases, with 5 bases between them. CDR1 and CDR2 (germline): GTSNPN, SVGIG (reference sequence). This CDR3 spans 11 amino acids. The CDR3: CAWSPANEQFF. The CDR3 DNA reads as TGTGCCTGGAGTCCGGCCAATGAGCAGTTCTTC.

This clonotype occurred many times. This sequence joins TRBV12-3 or TRBV12-4 and TRBJ1-1, with 10 positions matching TRBD1. Trimming took 0 bases from V and 3 from J; bases not matched to a gene: 16. The CDR3 contains 20 residues. CDR3 residues: CASSLAHGTGEFVGDTEAFF. For the CDR3, the DNA is TGTGCCAGCAGTTTAGCGCATGGGACAGGGGAATTCGTCGGGGACACTGAAGCTTTCTTT.

This clonotype was detected a few times. The chain links TRBV13 to TRBJ2-2, with D possibly matching TRBD1 (6 bases). This CDR3 spans 14 amino acids. V was pared by 6 bases and J by 2 bases, with 10 bases between. CDR1 and CDR2 from the germline V gene are PRHDT and FYEKMQ (reference sequence). CDR3 region: CASRATGNTGELFF. For the CDR3, the DNA is TGTGCCAGCAGAGCGACAGGCAACACCGGGGAGCTGTTTTTT.

In its sample, this clonotype was seen many times. This CDR3 reads CASSPSRAGGYEQYF. The CDR3 DNA reads as TGCGCCAGCAGCCCGTCTCGAGCGGGAGGCTACGAGCAGTACTTC. The chain has TRBV4-3 and TRBJ2-7; 9 bases line up with TRBD2. The CDR3 has 15 residues. Germline V gene sequence: CDR1 LGHNA, CDR2 YSLEER. Losses at the gene ends were 4 bases for V and 3 bases for J; bases not matched to a gene: 7.

As for this clonotype: Just one base apart from a much larger clone, this may be a read error. The chain couples TRBV4-3 to TRBJ2-7; the D is unclear. In germline, CDR1 is LGHNA, CDR2 YSLEER. This CDR3 spans 14 amino acids. In nucleotides, the CDR3 is TGCGCCAGCAGCCAAGATCCCGGTTCCTACGAGCAGCACTTC. Translating it yields CASSQDPGSYEQHF.

This clonotype has at least ten counts. The chain's CDR3 is CATSDLTAGQPQHF. The CDR3 nucleotides read TGTGCCACCAGTGATTTGACGGCTGGGCAGCCCCAGCATTTT. The chain links TRBV24-1 to TRBJ1-5, with unresolved D. The length of the CDR3 is 14 residues. V was pared by 0 bases and J by 7 bases, with 9 bases between. CDR1 is KGHDR, CDR2 SFDVKD, per germline.

This clonotype was seen at least ten times. V usage is TRBV7-9 and J usage is TRBJ1-5; D is uncertain. CDR1 is SEHNR, CDR2 FQNEAQ, per germline (reference sequence). The CDR3 extends over 13 amino acids. Trimming removed 4 bases from V and 5 bases from J, with 9 bases in between. The CDR3 DNA reads TGTGCCAGCAGCTATGTGAATGATCAGCCCCAGCATTTT. As protein: CASSYVNDQPQHF.

The chain employs TRBV5-6 and TRBJ2-2; no clear D. Looked up from germline, CDR1 is SGHDT and CDR2 is YYEEEE. Trimming left V 0 bases short and J 3 bases short, with 9 bases between. This CDR3 contains 15 residues. The CDR3 region has the DNA TGTGCCAGCAGCTTGGCGCGGACCGACACCGGGGAGCTGTTTTTT. Residues: CASSLARTDTGELFF. The entire variable domain, with the rest obtained from reference TRBV5-6 and TRBJ2-2, is as follows: DAGVTQSPTHLIKTRGQQVTLRCSPKSGHDTVSWYQQALGQGPQFIFQYYEEEERQRGNFPDRFSGHQFPNYSSELNVNALLLGDSALYLCASSLARTDTGELFFGEGSRLTVL.

At least ten counts were recorded for this clonotype. This chain uses TRBV4-1 with TRBJ2-7; D might be TRBD1 (5 bases). CDR1 is MGHRA, CDR2 YSYEKL, per germline. This CDR3 has 13 amino acids. The chain's CDR3 is CASSQGNGQGIFV. CDR3 in DNA: TGCGCCAGCAGCCAGGGTAACGGGCAGGGAATTTTTGTC.

This clonotype was detected ten times or more. The gene calls are TRBV14 and TRBJ2-7, with D perhaps matching TRBD1 or TRBD2 (5 bases each). This CDR3 is built from 13 residues. Germline-derived CDR1 and CDR2 are SGHDN and FVKESK. V lost 4 bases and J 6 bases, leaving 13 bases between the germline ends. The CDR3 region has the DNA TGTGCCAGCAGCCCGACCACGGGGCGCGAGCAGTACTTC. This sequence encodes CASSPTTGREQYF.

This clonotype was found many times. This rearrangement joins TRBV7-9 to TRBJ2-5; D unclear. V was cut by 1 base and J by 0 bases, with 12 bases left in between. The CDR3 totals 16 residues. The germline CDR1 and CDR2 sequences are SEHNR and FQNEAQ (reference sequence). Written as DNA, the CDR3 is TGTGCCAGCAGCTTAGTTGTCCAGACATACCAAGAGACCCAGTACTTC. It specifies CASSLVVQTYQETQYF.

This clonotype was picked up many times. The J gene is TRBJ2-5, the V gene TRBV5-5; D is ambiguous. CDR1 is SGHKS and CDR2 is YYEKEE in the germline V gene (reference sequence). Trimming shortened V by 0 bases and J by 2 bases, and 8 bases separated the two germline ends. The CDR3 totals 14 residues. The DNA for the CDR3 is TGTGCCAGCAGCTTGGAATCTAGTCAAGAGACCCAGTACTTC. It yields the protein CASSLESSQETQYF.

This clonotype has ten or more counts. The CDR3 loop is CASRETGLNQPQHF. The CDR3 coding sequence is TGTGCCAGCAGGGAGACAGGGCTCAATCAGCCCCAGCATTTT. The chain uses TRBV6-6 and TRBJ1-5, with 7 bases identical to TRBD1. The CDR3 consists of 14 residues. V trimming: 6 bases; J trimming: 3 bases; junction bases outside the gene matches: 5. Germline CDR1 is MNHNY and CDR2 is SVGAGI (reference sequence).

This clonotype was counted ten times or more. This rearrangement joins TRBV4-1 to TRBJ1-1; D gene uncertain. V gave up 1 base and J gave up 2 bases, with 5 bases separating them. The CDR3 spans 13 residues. Germline assignment: CDR1 MGHRA and CDR2 YSYEKL. The CDR3 DNA follows: TGCGCCAGCAGCCAAGTTGGTAACACTGAAGCTTTCTTT. Its protein product is CASSQVGNTEAFF.

This rearrangement joins TRBV6-5 to TRBJ2-3, with 9 bases identical to TRBD2. The CDR3 consists of 15 residues. Germline-derived CDR1 and CDR2 are MNHEY and SVGAGI. V was pared by 2 bases and J by 5 bases, with 5 bases of the junction left unmatched. The CDR3 loop reads CASSYGAGGIDTQYF. The DNA for the CDR3 is TGTGCCAGCAGTTACGGCGCGGGAGGGATAGATACGCAGTATTTT.

This clonotype was counted ten times or more. V gene TRBV2 combines with J gene TRBJ2-4; no reliable D call. Trimming removed 0 bases from V and 0 bases from J, with 3 bases in between. The CDR3 has 14 residues. Looked up from germline, CDR1 is SNHLY and CDR2 is FYNNEI. The CDR3, as DNA: TGTGCCAGCAGTGAAGCCTTAGCCAAAAACATTCAGTACTTC. Amino acids: CASSEALAKNIQYF.

This clonotype was counted ten times or more. This chain connects TRBV4-3 to TRBJ2-7; no firm D call. Trimming took off 0 bases at V and 2 bases at J, with 8 bases between the two ends. Germline assignment: CDR1 LGHNA and CDR2 YSLEER. CDR3 length equals 14 residues. The CDR3 region has the DNA TGCGCCAGCAGCCAAGATCTTTGGGCCTACGAGCAGTACTTC. It is translated as CASSQDLWAYEQYF.